This TCR beta chain was obtained from a study of immune evolution from preneoplasia to lung adenocarcinoma. Data came from immunoSEQ multiplex PCR; TCRdb stores just in-frame clones and leaves some out. The table has 1,500 to 2,000 clones, 70% to 90% seen once. CDR1 is SGHTA and CDR2 is FQGNSA in the germline V gene. The ends were cut back, 3 bases at V and 6 bases at J, with 20 bases in the middle. This CDR3 is 16 amino acids long. Findings and caveats of the study: From normal lung to invasive adenocarcinoma, top clone frequencies appeared to decrease.

As for this clone: No antigen is known for it.

Sequenced material: FFPE adjacent normal lung tissue. V and J are TRBV7-2 and TRBJ1-2; D is perhaps TRBD1 (5 bases). This clonotype originated in a person aged 70 to 85 with lung adenocarcinoma. In nucleotides, the CDR3 is TGTGCCAGCAGCTTCAAGGTTGGGGGTAATTCGAATGGCTACACCTTC. Its translation is CASSFKVGGNSNGYTF. The full variable domain, its missing parts supplied by reference TRBV7-2 and TRBJ1-2, is GAGVSQSPSNKVTEKGKDVELRCDPISGHTALYWYRQSLGQGLEFLIYFQGNSAPDKSGLPSDRFSAERTGGSVSTLTIQRTQQEDSAVYLCASSFKVGGNSNGYTFGSGTRLTVV.